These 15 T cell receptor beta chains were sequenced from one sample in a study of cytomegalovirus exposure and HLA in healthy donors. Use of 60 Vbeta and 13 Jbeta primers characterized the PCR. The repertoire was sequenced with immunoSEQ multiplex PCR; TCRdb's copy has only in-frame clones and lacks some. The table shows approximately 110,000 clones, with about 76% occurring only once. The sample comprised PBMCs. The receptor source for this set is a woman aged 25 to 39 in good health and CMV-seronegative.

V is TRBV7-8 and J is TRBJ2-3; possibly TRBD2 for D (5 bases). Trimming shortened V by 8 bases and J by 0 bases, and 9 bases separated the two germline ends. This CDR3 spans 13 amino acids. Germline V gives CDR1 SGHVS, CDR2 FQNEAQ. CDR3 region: CASGGGSTDTQYF. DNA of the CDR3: TGTGCCAGCGGTGGCGGGAGCACAGATACGCAGTATTTT.

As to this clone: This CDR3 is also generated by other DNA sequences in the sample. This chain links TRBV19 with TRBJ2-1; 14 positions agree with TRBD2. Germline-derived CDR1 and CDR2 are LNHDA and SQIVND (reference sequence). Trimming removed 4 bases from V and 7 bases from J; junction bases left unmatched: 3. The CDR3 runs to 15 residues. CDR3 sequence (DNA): TGTGCCAGTAGTAGGGGACTAGCGGGAGATAATGAGCAGTTCTTC. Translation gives CASSRGLAGDNEQFF.

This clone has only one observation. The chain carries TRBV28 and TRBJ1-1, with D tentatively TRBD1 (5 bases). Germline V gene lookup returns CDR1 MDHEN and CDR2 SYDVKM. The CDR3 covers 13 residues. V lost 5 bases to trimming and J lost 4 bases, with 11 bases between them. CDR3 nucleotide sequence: TGTGCCAGCAGTACGGGGGGAGCCACTGAAGCTTTCTTT. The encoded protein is CASSTGGATEAFF.

CDR3 sequence (DNA): TGCGCCAGCAGCTTCCTCCTGGGACTCTACACAGATACGCAGTATTTT. It translates to CASSFLLGLYTDTQYF. V and J are TRBV5-1 and TRBJ2-3; TRBD2 is a possible D gene (6 bases). The CDR3 sequence is 16 residues long. Germline assignment: CDR1 SGHRS and CDR2 YFSETQ. V shed 2 bases and J shed 2 bases, with 15 bases lying between them.

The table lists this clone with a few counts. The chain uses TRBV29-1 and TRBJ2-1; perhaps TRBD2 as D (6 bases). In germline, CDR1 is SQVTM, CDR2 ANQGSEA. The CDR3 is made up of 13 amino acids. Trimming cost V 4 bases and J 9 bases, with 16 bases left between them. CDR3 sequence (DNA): TGCAGCGTTGCTGTGGGAGGAAATCCTGAGCAGTTCTTC. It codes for CSVAVGGNPEQFF.

CDR3 nucleotides: TGTGCCAGTAGTATCGGGACAGGGGTCACCGGGGAGCTGTTTTTT. The encoded protein is CASSIGTGVTGELFF. The chain has TRBV19 and TRBJ2-2, with 10 bases lining up with TRBD1. The CDR3 runs to 15 residues. The V and J ends lost 3 bases and 4 bases, in that order; junction bases with no gene match: 2. In germline, CDR1 is LNHDA, CDR2 SQIVND (reference sequence).

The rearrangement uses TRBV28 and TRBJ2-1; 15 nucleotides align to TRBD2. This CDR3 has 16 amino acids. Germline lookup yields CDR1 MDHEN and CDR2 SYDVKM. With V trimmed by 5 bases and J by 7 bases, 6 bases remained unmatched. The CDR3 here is CASSPGTSGRRNEQFF. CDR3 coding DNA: TGTGCCAGCAGTCCAGGGACTAGCGGGAGGAGGAATGAGCAGTTCTTC.

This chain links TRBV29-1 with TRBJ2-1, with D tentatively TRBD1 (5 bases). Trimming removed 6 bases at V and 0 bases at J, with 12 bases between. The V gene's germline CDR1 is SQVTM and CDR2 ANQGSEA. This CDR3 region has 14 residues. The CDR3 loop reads CSVGLQSSYNEQFF. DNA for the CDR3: TGCAGCGTGGGGCTACAGAGCTCCTACAATGAGCAGTTCTTC.

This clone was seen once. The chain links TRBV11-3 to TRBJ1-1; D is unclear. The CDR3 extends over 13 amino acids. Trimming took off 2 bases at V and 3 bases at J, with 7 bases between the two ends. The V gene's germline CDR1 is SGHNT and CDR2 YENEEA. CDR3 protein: CASSLWEYTEAFF. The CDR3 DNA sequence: TGTGCCAGCAGCTTATGGGAGTACACTGAAGCTTTCTTT.

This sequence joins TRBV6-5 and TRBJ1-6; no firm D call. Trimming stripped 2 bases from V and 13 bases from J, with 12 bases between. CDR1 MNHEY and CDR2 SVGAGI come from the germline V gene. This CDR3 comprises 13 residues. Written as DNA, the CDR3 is TGTGCCAGCAGTTACCAGGCCCCACTGCCCCTCCACTTT. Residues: CASSYQAPLPLHF.

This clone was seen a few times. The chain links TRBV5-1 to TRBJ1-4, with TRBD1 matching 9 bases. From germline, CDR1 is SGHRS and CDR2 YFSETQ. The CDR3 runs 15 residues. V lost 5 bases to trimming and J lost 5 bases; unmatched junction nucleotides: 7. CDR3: CASRVGTGTNEKLFF. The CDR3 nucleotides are TGCGCCAGCAGGGTGGGGACAGGGACCAATGAAAAACTGTTTTTT.

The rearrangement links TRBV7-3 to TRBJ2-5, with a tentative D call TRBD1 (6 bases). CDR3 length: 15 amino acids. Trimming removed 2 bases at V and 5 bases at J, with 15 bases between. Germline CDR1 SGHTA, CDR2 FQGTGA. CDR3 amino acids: CASSLSKTGGETQYF. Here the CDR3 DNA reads TGTGCCAGCAGCTTATCAAAGACAGGCGGGGAGACCCAGTACTTC.

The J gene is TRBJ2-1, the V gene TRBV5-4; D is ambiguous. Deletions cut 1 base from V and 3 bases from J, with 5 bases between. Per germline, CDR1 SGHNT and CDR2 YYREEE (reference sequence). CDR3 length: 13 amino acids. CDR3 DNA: TGTGCCAGCAGCTTGTACTACTACAATGAGCAGTTCTTC. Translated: CASSLYYYNEQFF.

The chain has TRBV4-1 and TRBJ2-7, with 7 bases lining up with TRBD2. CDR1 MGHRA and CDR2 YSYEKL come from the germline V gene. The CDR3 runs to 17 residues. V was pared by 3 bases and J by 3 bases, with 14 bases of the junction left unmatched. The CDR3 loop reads CASSHTPGPSGLYEQYF. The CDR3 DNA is TGCGCCAGCAGCCACACCCCGGGCCCTAGCGGACTCTACGAGCAGTACTTC.

The CDR3 bases are TGTGCCAGCAGCGGGGCGCACACCGGGGAGCTGTTTTTT. Translating gives CASSGAHTGELFF. This chain uses TRBV9 with TRBJ2-2; D uncertain. Germline CDR1 SGDLS, CDR2 YYNGEE. The CDR3 is 13 residues long. The V and J ends lost 3 bases and 3 bases respectively, with 6 bases between them.